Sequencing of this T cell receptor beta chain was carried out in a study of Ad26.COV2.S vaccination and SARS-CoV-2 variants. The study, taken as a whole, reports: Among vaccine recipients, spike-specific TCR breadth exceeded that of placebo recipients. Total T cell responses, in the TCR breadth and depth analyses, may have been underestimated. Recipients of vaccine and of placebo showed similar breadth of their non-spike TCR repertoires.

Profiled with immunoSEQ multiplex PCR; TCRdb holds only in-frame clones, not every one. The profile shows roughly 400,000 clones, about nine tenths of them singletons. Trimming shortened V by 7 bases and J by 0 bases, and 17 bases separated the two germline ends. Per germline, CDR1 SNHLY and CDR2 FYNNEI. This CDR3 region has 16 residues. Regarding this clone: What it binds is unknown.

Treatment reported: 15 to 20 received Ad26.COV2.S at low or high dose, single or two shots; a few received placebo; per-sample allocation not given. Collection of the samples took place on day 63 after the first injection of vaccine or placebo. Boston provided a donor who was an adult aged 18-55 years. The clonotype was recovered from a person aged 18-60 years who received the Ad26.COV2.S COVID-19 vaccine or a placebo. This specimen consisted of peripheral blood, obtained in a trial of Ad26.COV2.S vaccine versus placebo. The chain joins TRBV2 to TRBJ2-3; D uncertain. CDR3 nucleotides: TGTGCCAGCAAAGGTACCGAAAAGCCTAGCACAGATACGCAGTATTTT. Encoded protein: CASKGTEKPSTDTQYF. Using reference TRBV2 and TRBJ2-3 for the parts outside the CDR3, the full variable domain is EPEVTQTPSHQVTQMGQEVILRCVPISNHLYFYWYRQILGQKVEFLVSFYNNEISEKSEIFDDQFSVERPDGSNFTLKIRSTKLEDSAMYFCASKGTEKPSTDTQYFGPGTRLTVL.